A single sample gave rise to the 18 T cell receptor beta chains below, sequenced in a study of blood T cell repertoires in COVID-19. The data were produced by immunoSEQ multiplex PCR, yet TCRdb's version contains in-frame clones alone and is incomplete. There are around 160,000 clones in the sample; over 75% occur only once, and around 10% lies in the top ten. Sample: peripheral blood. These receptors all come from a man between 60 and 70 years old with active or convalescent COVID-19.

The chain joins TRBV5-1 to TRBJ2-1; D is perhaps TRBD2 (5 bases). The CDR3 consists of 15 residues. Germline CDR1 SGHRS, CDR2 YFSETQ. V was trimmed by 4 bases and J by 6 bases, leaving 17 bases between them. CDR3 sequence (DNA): TGCGCCAGCAGCAGAAGACTATCAGAAACCAATGAGCAGTTCTTC. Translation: CASSRRLSETNEQFF. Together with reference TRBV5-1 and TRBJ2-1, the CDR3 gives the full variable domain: KAGVTQTPRYLIKTRGQQVTLSCSPISGHRSVSWYQQTPGQGLQFLFEYFSETQRNKGNFPGRFSGRQFSNSRSEMNVSTLELGDSALYLCASSRRLSETNEQFFGPGTRLTVL.

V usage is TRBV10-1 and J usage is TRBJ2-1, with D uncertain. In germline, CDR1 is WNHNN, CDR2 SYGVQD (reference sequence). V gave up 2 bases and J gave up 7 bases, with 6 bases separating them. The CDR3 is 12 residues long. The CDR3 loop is CASSEEENEQFF. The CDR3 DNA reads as TGCGCCAGCAGTGAGGAGGAGAATGAGCAGTTCTTC.

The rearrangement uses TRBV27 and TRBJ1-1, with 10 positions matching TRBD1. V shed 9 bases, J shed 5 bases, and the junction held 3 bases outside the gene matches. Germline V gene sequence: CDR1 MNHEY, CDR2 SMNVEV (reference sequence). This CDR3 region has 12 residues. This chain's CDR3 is CASRQGATEAFF. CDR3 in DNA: TGTGCCAGTCGACAGGGGGCGACTGAAGCTTTCTTT.

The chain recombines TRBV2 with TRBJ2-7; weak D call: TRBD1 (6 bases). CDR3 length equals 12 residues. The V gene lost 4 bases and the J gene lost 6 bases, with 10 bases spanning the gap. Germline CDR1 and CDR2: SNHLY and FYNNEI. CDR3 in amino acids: CASSVTGFEQYF. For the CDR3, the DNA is TGTGCCAGCAGTGTCACAGGGTTCGAGCAGTACTTC.

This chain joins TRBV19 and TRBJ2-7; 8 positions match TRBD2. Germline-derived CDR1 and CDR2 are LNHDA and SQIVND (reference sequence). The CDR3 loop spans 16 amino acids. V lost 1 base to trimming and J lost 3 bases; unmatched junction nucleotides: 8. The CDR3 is CASSIAGLAGSYEQYF. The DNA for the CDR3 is TGTGCCAGTAGTATAGCAGGGCTAGCGGGTAGCTACGAGCAGTACTTC.

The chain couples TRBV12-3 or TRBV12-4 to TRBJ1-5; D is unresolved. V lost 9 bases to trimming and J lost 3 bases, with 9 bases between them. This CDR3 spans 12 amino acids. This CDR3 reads CASRWANQPQHF. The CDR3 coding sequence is TGTGCCAGTCGCTGGGCCAATCAGCCCCAGCATTTT.

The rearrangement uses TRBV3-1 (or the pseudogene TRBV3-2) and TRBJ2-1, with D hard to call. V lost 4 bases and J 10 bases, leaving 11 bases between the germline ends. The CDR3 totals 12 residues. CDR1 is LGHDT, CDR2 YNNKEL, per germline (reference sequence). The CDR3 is CASSPSGREQFF. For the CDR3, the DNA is TGTGCCAGCAGCCCGTCAGGTCGGGAGCAGTTCTTC.

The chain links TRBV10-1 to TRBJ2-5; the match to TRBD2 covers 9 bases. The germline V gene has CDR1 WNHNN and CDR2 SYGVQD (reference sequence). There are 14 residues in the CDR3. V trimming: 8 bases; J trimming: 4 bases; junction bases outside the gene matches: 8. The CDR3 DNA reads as TGCGCCAGCCGCCAGGGTAGCGGGAGAGAGACCCAGTACTTC. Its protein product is CASRQGSGRETQYF.

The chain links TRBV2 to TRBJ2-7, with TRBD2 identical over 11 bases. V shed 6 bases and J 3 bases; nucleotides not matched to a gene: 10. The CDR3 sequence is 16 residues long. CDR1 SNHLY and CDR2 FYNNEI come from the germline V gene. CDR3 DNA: TGTGCCAGCAGGACGAGACTAGCGGGAATCCTCTACGAGCAGTACTTC. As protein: CASRTRLAGILYEQYF.

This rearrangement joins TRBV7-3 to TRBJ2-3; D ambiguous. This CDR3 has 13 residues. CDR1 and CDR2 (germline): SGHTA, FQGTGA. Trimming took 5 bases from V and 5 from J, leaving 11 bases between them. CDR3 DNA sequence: TGTGCCAGCAGCCAGGAAACACGAGATACGCAGTATTTT. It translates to CASSQETRDTQYF.

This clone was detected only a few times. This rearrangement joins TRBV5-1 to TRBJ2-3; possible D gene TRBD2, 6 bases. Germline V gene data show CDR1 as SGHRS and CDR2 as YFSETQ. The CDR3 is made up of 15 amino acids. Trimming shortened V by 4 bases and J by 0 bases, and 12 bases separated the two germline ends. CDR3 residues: CASSPGRPSTDTQYF. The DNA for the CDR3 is TGCGCCAGCAGCCCGGGGAGGCCTAGCACAGATACGCAGTATTTT. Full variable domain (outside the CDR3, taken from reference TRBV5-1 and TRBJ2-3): KAGVTQTPRYLIKTRGQQVTLSCSPISGHRSVSWYQQTPGQGLQFLFEYFSETQRNKGNFPGRFSGRQFSNSRSEMNVSTLELGDSALYLCASSPGRPSTDTQYFGPGTRLTVL.

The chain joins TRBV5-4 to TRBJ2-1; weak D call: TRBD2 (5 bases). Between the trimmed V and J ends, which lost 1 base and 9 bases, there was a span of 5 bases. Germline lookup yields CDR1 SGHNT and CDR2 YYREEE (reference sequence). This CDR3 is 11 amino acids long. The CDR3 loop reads CASSLSGEQFF. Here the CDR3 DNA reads TGTGCCAGCAGCTTGAGCGGTGAGCAGTTCTTC.

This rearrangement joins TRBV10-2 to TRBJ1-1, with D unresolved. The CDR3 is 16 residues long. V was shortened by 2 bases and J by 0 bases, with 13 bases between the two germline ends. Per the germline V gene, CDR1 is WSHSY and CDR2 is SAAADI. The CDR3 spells CASSEKRSSLNTEAFF. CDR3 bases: TGCGCCAGCAGTGAGAAGAGGAGCAGCTTGAACACTGAAGCTTTCTTT.

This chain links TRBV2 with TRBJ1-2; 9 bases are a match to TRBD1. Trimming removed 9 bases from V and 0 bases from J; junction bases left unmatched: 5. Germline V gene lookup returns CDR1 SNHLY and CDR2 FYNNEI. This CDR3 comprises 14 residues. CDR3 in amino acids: CARGQGKTNYGYTF. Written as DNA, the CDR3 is TGTGCCAGGGGACAGGGAAAAACTAACTATGGCTACACCTTC.

In DNA, the CDR3 is TGCGCCAGCAGTACCGGACAGGCGCTAGCCAAAAACATTCAGTACTTC. Translation: CASSTGQALAKNIQYF. The chain uses TRBV5-1 and TRBJ2-4; TRBD1 aligns across 7 bases. J was trimmed by 0 bases and V by 5 bases; bases with no gene match: 8. The CDR3 is made up of 16 amino acids. Germline CDR1 is SGHRS and CDR2 is YFSETQ.

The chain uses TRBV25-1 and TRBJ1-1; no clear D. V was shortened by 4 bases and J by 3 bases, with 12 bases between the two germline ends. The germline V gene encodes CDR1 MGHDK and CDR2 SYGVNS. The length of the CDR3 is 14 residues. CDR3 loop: CASSGQSGHTEAFF. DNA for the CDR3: TGTGCCAGCAGTGGTCAGTCAGGTCACACTGAAGCTTTCTTT.

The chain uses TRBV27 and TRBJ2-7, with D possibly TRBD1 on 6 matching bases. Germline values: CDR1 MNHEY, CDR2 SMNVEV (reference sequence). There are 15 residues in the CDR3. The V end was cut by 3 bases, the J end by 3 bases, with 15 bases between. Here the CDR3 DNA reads TGTGCCAGCAGTTTTACCACCGACAGGATCTACGAGCAGTACTTC. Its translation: CASSFTTDRIYEQYF.

In DNA form, the CDR3 reads TGTGCCAGCACCCCAAACAGGAGGGATGAAAAACTGTTTTTT. Its protein is CASTPNRRDEKLFF. This chain connects TRBV6-5 to TRBJ1-4, with D possibly being TRBD1 (5 bases). With 7 bases removed from V and 6 bases from J, the gap between germline ends came to 15 bases. Germline CDR1 and CDR2: MNHEY and SVGAGI. This CDR3 contains 14 residues.